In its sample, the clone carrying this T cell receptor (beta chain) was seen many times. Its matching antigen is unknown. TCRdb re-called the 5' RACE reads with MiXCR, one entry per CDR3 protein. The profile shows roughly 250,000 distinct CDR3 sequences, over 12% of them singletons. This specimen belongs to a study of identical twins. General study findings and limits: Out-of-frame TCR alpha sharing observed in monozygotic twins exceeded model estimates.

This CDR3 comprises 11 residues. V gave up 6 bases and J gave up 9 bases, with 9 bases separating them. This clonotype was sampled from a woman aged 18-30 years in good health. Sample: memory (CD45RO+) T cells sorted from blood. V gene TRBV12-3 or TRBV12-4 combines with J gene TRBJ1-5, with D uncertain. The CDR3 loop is CASRREGPQHF. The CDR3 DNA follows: TGTGCCAGCAGACGCGAAGGGCCCCAGCATTTT.